This T cell receptor beta chain appears in the sequencing data of a study of T cell repertoires in aging, cancer and after chemotherapy (dated by TCRdb to between 2018 and 2021). For the wider study: Donors spanned six age groups from 30 or younger to 70 or older, with at least three individuals per group. Healthy donor control TCR repertoires were recorded over several months to years and showed clear clonal overlap across re-sampling. Several million TCR reads were contained in the full dataset. To examine immunoaging and T cell reconstitution after chemotherapy, the study profiled TCR beta repertoires in peripheral blood from healthy donors and cancer patients. The cohort comprised over 200 cancer patients, 94 with hematological and approximately 120 with solid cancers, plus 95 healthy donors as a reference group. General study outcomes and caveats: According to the authors, the repertoire data do not allow conclusions to be drawn about immunological memory after chemotherapy. Median generation probability increased over the chemotherapy interval in both cancer cohorts, suggesting repertoire reconstitution through rebound thymic output. In healthy donors, the decline in TCR diversity with age was mainly explained by loss of richness, whereas in cancer patients loss of evenness was also found to contribute. Compared with age-matched healthy donors, untreated patients with either hematological or solid cancers had significantly lower TCR diversity in the blood along with higher clonality.

TCR beta rearrangements were amplified from genomic DNA isolated from peripheral blood, not from sorted cells or RNA. The CDR3 covers 14 residues, taking in both the cysteine and the phenylalanine. This entry keeps only the CDR3 DNA: 42 bases, framed from base 1. CDR1 and CDR2 (LNHDA, SQIVND) derive from the germline V gene (reference sequence). Trimming leaves V shorter by 6 bases and J shorter by 3 bases, with the junction holding 5 bases beyond the gene matches. This clonotype was seen a few times. The specificity of this receptor is unknown. Base qualities were left out, and no much larger clone turns up one base away. Rearranged TRB sequences spanning V, D and J segments were amplified by multiplex touch-down PCR using a mixed TRB-A/B primer pool. Two consecutive PCR reactions with Phusion HS II polymerase added Illumina adapters and sample indices to the amplicons. The amplicons were purified from gel with the NucleoSpin Gel and PCR Clean-up kit and then assessed with Qubit and an Agilent 2100 Bioanalyzer. Sequencing of libraries was carried out on an Illumina MiSeq in 600-cycle, single-indexed, paired-end runs. Per the source publication's procedure: Processing of the TRB sequences was carried out with MiXCR versions 2.12 and 3.0.5. Each unique CDR3 nucleotide sequence was treated as one clone, and only productive sequences with two or more reads were kept. Repertoire metrics included Shannon diversity, evenness, clonality (one minus evenness), and alpha-parameterized diversity profiles from alpha 0 to 5. The IGoR algorithm was used to calculate generation probabilities of clones in the paired pre- and post-chemotherapy samples. The public reads were reprocessed in TCRdb via fastp at Q25 and MiXCR, keeping in-frame beta chains. For every CDR3 protein sequence, its rows merge into one entry that carries the most common genes and DNA. The V and J calls come from TCRdb's annotation, not from the publication. A total of approximately 9,500 distinct CDR3 sequences appear in this sample, around 25% of them only once. About 1.2% of the sample is held by the ten biggest clonotypes.

The receptor chain draws on TRBV19 and TRBJ1-5, with 7 central nucleotides matching TRBD1. Specimen: blood. The TCR comes from a human donor in good health. This receptor has the CDR3 CASRLTGANQPQHF. The nucleotide sequence reads TGTGCCAGTAGGCTAACAGGGGCCAATCAGCCCCAGCATTTT.